This T cell receptor (beta chain) was recovered during a study of blood T cell repertoires in COVID-19. Study-level background: The United States, Italy and Spain provided the acute and convalescent COVID-19 samples. In each case, the material was cDNA or gDNA derived from T cells, B-cell-depleted T cells, or PBMCs.

CDR1 and CDR2 (germline): LGHDT, YNNKEL (reference sequence). V lost 4 bases, J lost 1 base, and 16 bases lay in between. CDR3 size: 16 residues. Some clones are missing from TCRdb's copy, which holds only in-frame ones; the method was immunoSEQ multiplex PCR. This sample has some 190,000 clones, with around 90% found just once. The sequenced sample consisted of peripheral blood. The TCR comes from a man younger than 35 with active or convalescent COVID-19. This chain joins TRBV3-1 (or the pseudogene TRBV3-2) and TRBJ2-5; D remains ambiguous. The CDR3 coding sequence is TGTGCCAGCAGCCGGTTTGTGGGCCGGATCCAAGAGACCCAGTACTTC. This codes for CASSRFVGRIQETQYF.